These 9 T cell receptor beta chains came from one sample sequenced in a study of metastatic and nonmetastatic thyroid tumors. TCRdb re-analyzed the PCR reads through MiXCR. The data contain around 18,000 clones, around 28% of them seen just once; the ten biggest clones take up about 12%. Every patient underwent thyroid surgery untreated. The source material was tumor tissue. The receptors come from a female donor with papillary thyroid cancer or a benign thyroid nodule (not recorded which). Some clones in this sample may be carry-over from other donors' samples.

The chain links TRBV7-8 to TRBJ1-6; 7 nucleotides match TRBD1. The CDR3 is made up of 15 amino acids. Germline V gene lookup returns CDR1 SGHVS and CDR2 FQNEAQ. Trimming took 5 bases from V and 7 from J; bases not matched to a gene: 8. CDR3 nucleotide sequence: TGTGCCAGCAGCCCCAGACAGGGTCGCAATTCACCCCTCCACTTT. This encodes CASSPRQGRNSPLHF.

CDR3 DNA: TGTGCCAGCAGTTCATACGCGGGACTAACCAGCGGTGAGCAGTTCTTC. Residues: CASSSYAGLTSGEQFF. The chain uses TRBV27 and TRBJ2-1; 7 bases match TRBD2. CDR3 length: 16 amino acids. J gave up 9 bases and V 4 bases, and 15 bases lay outside the gene matches. Germline loops: CDR1 MNHEY, CDR2 SMNVEV (reference sequence).

This clone has ten or more counts. The chain is built from TRBV5-1 and TRBJ2-3; D is ambiguous. Between the trimmed V and J ends, which lost 7 bases and 3 bases, there was a span of 6 bases. This CDR3 region has 11 residues. CDR1 SGHRS and CDR2 YFSETQ come from the germline V gene. The CDR3 region has the DNA TGCGCCAGCGGGGAAACAGATACGCAGTATTTT. Translated: CASGETDTQYF.

V usage is TRBV19 and J usage is TRBJ2-7; 11 nucleotides match TRBD1. V lost 7 bases, J lost 2 bases, and 4 bases stayed unmatched. This CDR3 spans 14 amino acids. Germline CDR1 is LNHDA and CDR2 is SQIVND (reference sequence). The CDR3 sequence: CASNRDRGTYEQYF. As DNA, the CDR3 is TGTGCCAGTAACCGGGACAGGGGGACCTACGAGCAGTACTTC.

This clone appeared a few times. The gene calls are TRBV6-6 and TRBJ2-5; 9 nucleotides line up with TRBD2. Germline V gene lookup returns CDR1 MNHNY and CDR2 SVGAGI (reference sequence). V shed 0 bases, J shed 1 base, and the junction held 3 bases outside the gene matches. This CDR3 is built from 16 residues. The CDR3 spells CASSYSTSGSQETQYF. The CDR3 DNA follows: TGTGCCAGCAGTTACTCGACTAGCGGTAGCCAAGAGACCCAGTACTTC.

The chain carries TRBV27 and TRBJ2-1, with TRBD2 matching over 8 bases. This CDR3 is 16 amino acids long. The germline V gene encodes CDR1 MNHEY and CDR2 SMNVEV (reference sequence). V dropped 7 bases and J dropped 2; count of bases not matched to a gene: 10. CDR3 amino acids: CASTTVGTSAYNEQFF. The CDR3, as DNA: TGTGCCAGCACCACGGTAGGGACTAGTGCCTACAATGAGCAGTTCTTC.

The gene calls are TRBV12-3 or TRBV12-4 and TRBJ2-3; D ambiguous. The CDR3 sequence is 12 residues long. The germline V and J ends were trimmed by 6 bases and 7 bases, with 11 bases remaining between them. The CDR3 is CASSRDTYTQYF. Here the CDR3 DNA reads TGTGCCAGCAGCCGAGACACTTATACGCAGTATTTT.

This rearrangement joins TRBV20-1 to TRBJ2-1, with D possibly matching TRBD2 (5 bases). Trimming took 5 bases from V and 8 from J, leaving 19 bases between them. The CDR3 runs to 14 residues. The germline gives CDR1 DFQATT, CDR2 SNEGSKA (reference sequence). The CDR3 is CSAPGKGYMDEQFF. DNA of the CDR3: TGCAGTGCTCCCGGGAAGGGTTATATGGATGAGCAGTTCTTC.

This clone was counted a few times. The CDR3 sequence: CASRLAVYEQYF. Written as DNA, the CDR3 is TGTGCCAGCAGACTAGCAGTCTACGAGCAGTACTTC. The rearrangement uses TRBV2 and TRBJ2-7; a possible D gene is TRBD2 (6 bases). The germline V gene has CDR1 SNHLY and CDR2 FYNNEI. This CDR3 has 12 amino acids. The germline V and J ends were trimmed by 6 bases and 3 bases, with 9 bases remaining between them.